The subject of this entry is one T cell receptor beta chain. The data originate from a study of healthy donors' naive CD4 and CD8 T cells. Starting from 500 ng of total RNA, TCR libraries were made with linear amplification. Per the study methods: Sequencing covered around 78,000 rearranged alpha-chain transcripts across four or five healthy donors. TCRdb re-analysed the reads in MiXCR, keeping a single row per CDR3 protein. The V and J calls, along with clone size, are taken from TCRdb and not from the paper's own processing. This sample yields 150,000 to 200,000 distinct CDR3 sequences, of which under 85% are seen a single time; around 2% belongs to the top ten. This CDR3 contains 15 residues. The germline gives CDR1 SGHAT, CDR2 FQNNGV. Trimming cost V 0 bases and J 4 bases; bases outside gene matches: 5.

This TCR was recovered from a pool of human donors in good health; the sample pools cells from several healthy donors. The rearrangement links TRBV11-2 to TRBJ2-7; 8 bases are a match to TRBD1. Sequenced material: naive CD4+ and CD8+ T cells sorted from blood, pooled from several donors. CDR3 in DNA: TGTGCCAGCAGCTTAGAAGACAGGGGAACTTACGAGCAGTACTTC. Translated: CASSLEDRGTYEQYF. The entire variable domain, with the rest obtained from reference TRBV11-2 and TRBJ2-7, is as follows: EAGVAQSPRYKIIEKRQSVAFWCNPISGHATLYWYQQILGQGPKLLIQFQNNGVVDDSQLPKDRFSAERLKGVDSTLKIQPAKLEDSAVYLCASSLEDRGTYEQYFGPGTRLTVT.